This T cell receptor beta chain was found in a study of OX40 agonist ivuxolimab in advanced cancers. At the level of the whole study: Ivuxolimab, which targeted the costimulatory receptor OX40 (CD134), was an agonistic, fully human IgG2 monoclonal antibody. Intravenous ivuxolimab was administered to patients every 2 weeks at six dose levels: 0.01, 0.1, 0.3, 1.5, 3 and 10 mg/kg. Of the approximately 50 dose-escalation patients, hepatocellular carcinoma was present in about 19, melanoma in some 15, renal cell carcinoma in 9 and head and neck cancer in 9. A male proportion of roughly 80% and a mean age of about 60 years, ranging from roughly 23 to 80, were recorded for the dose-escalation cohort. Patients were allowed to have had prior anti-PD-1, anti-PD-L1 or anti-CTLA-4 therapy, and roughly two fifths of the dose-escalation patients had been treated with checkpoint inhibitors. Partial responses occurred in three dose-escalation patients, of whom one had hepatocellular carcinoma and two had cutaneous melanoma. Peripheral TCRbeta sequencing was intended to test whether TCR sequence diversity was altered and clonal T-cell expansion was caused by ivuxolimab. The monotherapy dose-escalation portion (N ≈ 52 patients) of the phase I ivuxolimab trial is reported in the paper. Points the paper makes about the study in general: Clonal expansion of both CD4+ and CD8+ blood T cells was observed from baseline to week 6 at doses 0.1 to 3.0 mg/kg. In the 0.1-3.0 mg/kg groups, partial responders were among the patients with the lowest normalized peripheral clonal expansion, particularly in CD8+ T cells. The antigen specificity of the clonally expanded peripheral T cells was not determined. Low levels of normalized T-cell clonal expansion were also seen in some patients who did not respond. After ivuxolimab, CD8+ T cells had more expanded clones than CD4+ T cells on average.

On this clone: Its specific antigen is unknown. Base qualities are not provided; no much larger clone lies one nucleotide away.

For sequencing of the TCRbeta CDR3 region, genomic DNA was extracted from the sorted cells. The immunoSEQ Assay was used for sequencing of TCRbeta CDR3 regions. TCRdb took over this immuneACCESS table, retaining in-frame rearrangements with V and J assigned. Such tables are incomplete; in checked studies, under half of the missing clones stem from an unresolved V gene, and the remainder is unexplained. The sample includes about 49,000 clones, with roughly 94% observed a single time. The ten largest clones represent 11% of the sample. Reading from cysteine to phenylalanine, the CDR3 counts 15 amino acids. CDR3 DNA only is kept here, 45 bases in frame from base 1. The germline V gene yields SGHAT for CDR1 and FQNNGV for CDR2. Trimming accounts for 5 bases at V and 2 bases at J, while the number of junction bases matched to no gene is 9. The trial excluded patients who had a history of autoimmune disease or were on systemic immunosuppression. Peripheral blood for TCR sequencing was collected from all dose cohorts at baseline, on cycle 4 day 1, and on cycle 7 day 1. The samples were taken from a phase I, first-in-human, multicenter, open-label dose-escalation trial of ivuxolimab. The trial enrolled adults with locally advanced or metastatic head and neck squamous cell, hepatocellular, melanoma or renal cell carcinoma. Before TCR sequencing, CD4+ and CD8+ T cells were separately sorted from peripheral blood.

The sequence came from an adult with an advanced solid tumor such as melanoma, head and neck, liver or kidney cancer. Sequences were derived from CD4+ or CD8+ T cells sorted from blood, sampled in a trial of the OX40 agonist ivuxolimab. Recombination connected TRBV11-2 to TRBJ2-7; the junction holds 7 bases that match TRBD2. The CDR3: CASSRTLAEAYEQYF. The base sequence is TGTGCCAGCAGCCGAACCCTAGCGGAGGCCTACGAGCAGTACTTC.